This TCR beta chain was identified in a study of post-analysis software for immune sequencing data. General study points: Controls showed lower frequencies than patients for five TRBV segments, and TRBV5-6, TRBV5-1 and TRBV20-1 were among these.

CDR3 size: 16 residues. Trimming took 3 bases from V and 3 from J, leaving 14 bases between them. CDR1 is MDHEN, CDR2 SYDVKM, per germline. Every TCR beta cDNA library bore unique molecular identifiers. TCRdb passed the PCR reads through MiXCR, listing each CDR3 protein once. Among about 460,000 distinct CDR3 sequences, nearly 45% were seen once, and the ten largest hold 9.5% to 13%. Note on this clonotype: The antigen remains unidentified.

Sample: blood. The clonotype originates from a girl between 5 and 17 years old with multiple sclerosis. The chain uses TRBV28 and TRBJ2-2; D is possibly TRBD2 (6 bases). CDR3 DNA sequence: TGTGCCAGCAGTTTGGGGGTGGGGACTTACACCGGGGAGCTGTTTTTT. Its translation: CASSLGVGTYTGELFF.